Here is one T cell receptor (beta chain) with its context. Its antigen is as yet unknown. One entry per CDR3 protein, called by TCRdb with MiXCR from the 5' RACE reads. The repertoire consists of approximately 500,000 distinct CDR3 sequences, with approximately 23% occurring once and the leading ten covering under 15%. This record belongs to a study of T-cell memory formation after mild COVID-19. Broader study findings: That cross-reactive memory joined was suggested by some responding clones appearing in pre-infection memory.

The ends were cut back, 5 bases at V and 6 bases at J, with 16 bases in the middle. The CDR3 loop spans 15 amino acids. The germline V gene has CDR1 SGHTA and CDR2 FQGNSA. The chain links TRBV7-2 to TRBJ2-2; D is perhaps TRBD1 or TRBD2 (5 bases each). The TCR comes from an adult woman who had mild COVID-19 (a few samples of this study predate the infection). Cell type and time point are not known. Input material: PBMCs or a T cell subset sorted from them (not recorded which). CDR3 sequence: CASSRGQGAAGELFF. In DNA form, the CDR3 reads TGTGCCAGCAGCCGCGGGCAGGGAGCGGCCGGGGAGCTGTTTTTT.